These T cell receptor beta chains were read from a single sample in a study of beta chain features in type 1 diabetes. Libraries were prepared by immunoSEQ multiplex PCR; TCRdb keeps only in-frame clonotypes and omits some of them. The top ten clones hold approximately 0.043% of a sample with about 350,000 clones, about 20% of them seen once. Sequenced sample: naive CD4+ T cells from blood. These receptors were obtained from a woman under 30 in good health. Both conserved end residues are part of each CDR3. A D gene is named only where the DNA matches it firmly. Clone size appears in some rows only: once, few, many, or a class for an expanded clone.

>13|NA|TRBV6-5|TRBJ2-7|TRBD1
CASRPGQKYEQYF
TGTGCCAGCAGACCGGGACAGAAATACGAGCAGTACTTC
>19|few|TRBV19|TRBJ2-2|TRBD2
CASSTPGLAGPTKAGELFF
TGTGCCAGTAGTACGCCCGGACTAGCGGGACCTACCAAGGCCGGGGAGCTGTTTTTT
>14|few|TRBV7-2|TRBJ2-7|NA
CASSLGGTHYEQYF
TGTGCCAGCAGCTTAGGAGGGACACACTACGAGCAGTACTTC
>16|NA|TRBV15|TRBJ2-3|NA
CATSRRTSGRTDTQYF
TGTGCCACCAGCAGAAGGACCTCAGGGCGCACAGATACGCAGTATTTT
>15|few|TRBV7-9|TRBJ2-7|TRBD2
CASSLEPGGSYEQYF
TGTGCCAGCAGCTTAGAACCGGGAGGCTCCTACGAGCAGTACTTC
>15|few|TRBV9|TRBJ1-5|NA
CASSPTGYGNQPQHF
TGTGCCAGCAGTCCTACAGGTTATGGCAATCAGCCCCAGCATTTT
>13|NA|TRBV27|TRBJ2-7|NA
CASSLSGRSEQYF
TGTGCCAGCAGTTTGTCAGGTCGAAGCGAGCAGTACTTC
>15|once|TRBV5-1|TRBJ2-1|NA
CASSPQAWTYNEQFF
TGCGCCAGCAGCCCCCAGGCGTGGACCTACAATGAGCAGTTCTTC
>14|few|TRBV2|TRBJ2-2|NA
CASNRQENTGELFF
TGTGCCAGCAATAGACAGGAGAACACCGGGGAGCTGTTTTTT
>13|few|TRBV14|TRBJ2-7|NA
CASSLQGNGKQYF
TGTGCCAGCAGCCTCCAGGGCAATGGGAAGCAGTACTTC
>14|few|TRBV19|TRBJ2-2|NA
CASSIRGAGGELFF
TGTGCCAGTAGTATACGGGGGGCTGGCGGGGAGCTGTTTTTT
>13|NA|TRBV7-9|TRBJ2-7|TRBD1
CASTLRDSYEQYF
TGTGCCAGCACCCTACGGGACAGTTACGAGCAGTACTTC
>14|NA|TRBV7-2|TRBJ2-3|NA
CASSSLASTDTQYF
TGTGCCAGCAGCTCTTTGGCCAGCACAGATACGCAGTATTTT
>13|many|TRBV4-3|TRBJ2-1|NA
CASSQVLAVEQFF
TGCGCCAGCAGCCAAGTTTTGGCGGTAGAGCAGTTCTTC
>14|few|TRBV4-3|TRBJ1-2|TRBD1
CASSQDTQGGGYTF
TGCGCCAGCAGCCAAGATACACAGGGGGGAGGCTACACCTTC
>18|NA|TRBV11-3|TRBJ2-5|TRBD2
CASSWGTSGNSGRETQYF
TGTGCCAGCAGCTGGGGGACTAGCGGGAATTCAGGTCGAGAGACCCAGTACTTC
>9|few|TRBV29-1|TRBJ1-2|NA
CSVVSGYTF
TGCAGCGTTGTTAGCGGCTACACCTTC
>15|few|TRBV5-4|TRBJ1-2|TRBD1
CASSLQGQGLEGYTF
TGTGCCAGCAGCTTGCAGGGACAGGGGTTGGAGGGCTACACCTTC
>14|NA|TRBV11-2|TRBJ2-2|NA
CASSLVSYTGELFF
TGTGCCAGCAGCTTAGTCTCTTACACCGGGGAGCTGTTTTTT
>14|few|TRBV7-2|TRBJ2-7|TRBD2
CASSFTSGSYEQYF
TGTGCCAGCAGCTTTACTAGCGGGAGTTACGAGCAGTACTTC
>13|few|TRBV18|TRBJ2-5|NA
CASSPRRVDGQYF
TGTGCCAGCTCACCTAGGAGGGTCGACGGCCAGTACTTC
>12|few|TRBV6-1|TRBJ1-1|NA
CASTNKNTEAFF
TGTGCCAGCACCAACAAGAACACTGAAGCTTTCTTT
>15|few|TRBV30|TRBJ2-3|TRBD2
CAWSEGSGRTDTQYF
TGTGCCTGGTCAGAAGGTAGCGGGAGAACAGATACGCAGTATTTT
>14|NA|TRBV19|TRBJ2-4|TRBD2
CASRSSGDENIQYF
TGTGCCAGTCGTTCTAGCGGGGATGAAAACATTCAGTACTTC